Shown below are 28 T cell receptor beta chains from a single sample sequenced in a study of persistence of HIV-infected CD4 T cells. Lysates of CMV-infected fibroblasts at 10 ug/mL stimulated these cells. CD40L/CD69 double-negative CD45RO-high memory CD4+ T cells were collected. The libraries were made with immunoSEQ version 4 in survey mode. Clones were read by immunoSEQ multiplex PCR, and TCRdb kept only the in-frame ones, dropping some. The repertoire includes 46,000 or so clones, over 70% of them detected once, and about 3% sits in the top ten. These TCRs' antigens remain unknown. Material: CD4+ T cells sorted from PBMCs after approximately 20-hour stimulation, obtained from a patient who received antiretroviral therapy. The receptors come from an adult man with HIV who was CMV-seropositive.

CDR3 DNA: TGTGCCAGCAGCCAAGAAAATCTCCCAAACACTGAAGCTTTCTTT. This translates into CASSQENLPNTEAFF. This chain connects TRBV14 to TRBJ1-1; D gene ambiguous. The CDR3 length is 15 residues. Deletions cut 0 bases from V and 2 bases from J, with 10 bases between. Germline CDR1 is SGHDN and CDR2 is FVKESK.

The chain recombines TRBV9 with TRBJ2-1, with 8 bases that match TRBD2. This CDR3 contains 17 residues. The junction had 15 bases not matched to a gene; V was cut back by 4 bases and J by 6 bases. The germline CDR1 and CDR2 sequences are SGDLS and YYNGEE. The CDR3 spells CASSSRRAGLEGNEQFF. The CDR3 DNA reads as TGTGCCAGCAGCTCGAGACGAGCGGGACTAGAGGGCAATGAGCAGTTCTTC.

The rearrangement links TRBV5-1 to TRBJ2-5; D may be TRBD1 (8 bases). The germline V gene has CDR1 SGHRS and CDR2 YFSETQ. Trimming left V 0 bases short and J 5 bases short, with 14 bases between. The CDR3 is made up of 15 amino acids. CDR3 amino acids: CASSLGQGRVETQYF. DNA of the CDR3: TGCGCCAGCAGCTTGGGACAGGGGAGGGTGGAGACCCAGTACTTC.

The gene calls are TRBV7-8 and TRBJ2-7; 13 bases align to TRBD2. Germline trimming cut 6 bases from V and 2 bases from J; bases unmatched to any gene: 4. Germline V lookup: CDR1 SGHVS, CDR2 FQNEAQ. The length of the CDR3 is 15 residues. In DNA, the CDR3 is TGTGCCAGCAGGGTCGGACTAGCGGGGGCCTACGAGCAGTACTTC. Translated: CASRVGLAGAYEQYF.

V is TRBV10-1 and J is TRBJ1-1; no reliable D call. Germline lookup yields CDR1 WNHNN and CDR2 SYGVQD (reference sequence). Trimming cost V 6 bases and J 1 base, with 9 bases left between them. This CDR3 has 13 amino acids. The CDR3 protein is CASRPTWNTEAFF. The CDR3 bases are TGCGCCAGCAGACCAACCTGGAACACTGAAGCTTTCTTT.

This chain links TRBV24-1 with TRBJ1-5; D remains unclear. Deletions cut 2 bases from V and 3 bases from J, with 7 bases between. Germline V gene data show CDR1 as KGHDR and CDR2 as SFDVKD. The CDR3 runs to 14 residues. CDR3 DNA sequence: TGTGCCACCAGTGATTCAAAGACCAATCAGCCCCAGCATTTT. This codes for CATSDSKTNQPQHF.

This clone was seen a few times. V usage is TRBV19 and J usage is TRBJ1-5, with TRBD1 as a possible D gene (5 bases). CDR1 and CDR2 from the germline V gene are LNHDA and SQIVND (reference sequence). CDR3 length equals 19 residues. V dropped 1 base and J dropped 0 bases, with 19 bases sitting between them. CDR3 nucleotides: TGTGCCAGTAGTATAGGGATTGGAGACAGTCGATATAGCAATCAGCCCCAGCATTTT. It specifies CASSIGIGDSRYSNQPQHF.

The chain joins TRBV7-8 to TRBJ2-2; D call uncertain. Germline CDR1 reads SGHVS; CDR2 reads FQNEAQ. This CDR3 has 13 amino acids. V was shortened by 1 base and J by 3 bases, with 3 bases between the two germline ends. The CDR3 DNA is TGTGCCAGCAGCTTAGGTGACACCGGGGAGCTGTTTTTT. It encodes CASSLGDTGELFF.

This clone was detected only a few times. The chain recombines TRBV7-2 with TRBJ2-5, with 8 bases that match TRBD2. The CDR3 runs 15 residues. After removal of 5 bases from V and 1 base from J, the junction contained 6 bases not matched to a gene. CDR1 is SGHTA, CDR2 FQGNSA, per germline. Here the CDR3 reads CASSPRSGGQETQYF. CDR3 bases: TGTGCCAGCAGCCCGAGAAGCGGGGGCCAAGAGACCCAGTACTTC.

CDR3 bases: TGTGCCAGCAAAAGGGGGGAGGGGCCCTACGAGCAGTACTTC. This codes for CASKRGEGPYEQYF. This chain links TRBV2 with TRBJ2-7; tentative D call: TRBD2 (7 bases). Germline values: CDR1 SNHLY, CDR2 FYNNEI. This CDR3 has 14 amino acids. Trimming took 7 bases from V and 2 from J, leaving 15 bases between them.

By share, this clone ranks as medium-sized (0.01 to 0.1%). The genes are TRBV28 and TRBJ2-7; D remains ambiguous. Germline CDR1 MDHEN, CDR2 SYDVKM. V lost 4 bases, J lost 2 bases, and 18 bases lay in between. The CDR3 has 16 amino acids. CDR3 residues: CASSSLGAVGTYEQYF. The CDR3 nucleotides read TGTGCCAGCAGTTCCCTGGGCGCCGTAGGAACCTACGAGCAGTACTTC. Full variable domain (remainder filled in from reference TRBV28 and TRBJ2-7): DVKVTQSSRYLVKRTGEKVFLECVQDMDHENMFWYRQDPGLGLRLIYFSYDVKMKEKGDIPEGYSVSREKKERFSLILESASTNQTSMYLCASSSLGAVGTYEQYFGPGTRLTVT.

In its sample, this clone was seen a few times. CDR3 amino acids: CASSPLSTADYEQYF. CDR3 nucleotide sequence: TGCGCCAGCAGCCCCCTGTCGACAGCGGACTACGAGCAGTACTTC. The rearrangement links TRBV5-1 to TRBJ2-7; TRBD1 or TRBD2 may be the D gene (5 bases each). Germline CDR1 and CDR2: SGHRS and YFSETQ. There are 15 residues in the CDR3. Trimming shortened V by 4 bases and J by 3 bases, and 17 bases separated the two germline ends.

The V call is TRBV7-9, the J call TRBJ2-2; TRBD1 agrees at 8 bases. The CDR3 is 16 amino acids. From germline, CDR1 is SEHNR and CDR2 FQNEAQ (reference sequence). The V gene end was trimmed by 6 bases and the J gene end by 1 base; junction bases not matched to a gene: 7. CDR3 amino acids: CASSQSGTGNTGELFF. The CDR3 DNA sequence: TGTGCCAGCAGTCAATCCGGGACAGGGAACACCGGGGAGCTGTTTTTT.

The chain combines TRBV2 with TRBJ1-6; a weak D match, TRBD1 (5 bases). V was cut by 6 bases and J by 7 bases, with 7 bases left in between. CDR1 SNHLY and CDR2 FYNNEI come from the germline V gene. The CDR3 is 12 amino acids. The CDR3 DNA follows: TGTGCCAGCAGGGGGCGGAATTCACCCCTCCACTTT. Translation: CASRGRNSPLHF.

The chain is built from TRBV7-2 and TRBJ2-1; D gene unclear. Germline CDR1 reads SGHTA; CDR2 reads FQGNSA. V gave up 1 base and J gave up 5 bases, with 9 bases separating them. CDR3 length equals 14 residues. The DNA for the CDR3 is TGTGCCAGCAGCTTAGGGTGGCGGAACAATGAGCAGTTCTTC. Encoded protein: CASSLGWRNNEQFF.

The rearrangement uses TRBV2 and TRBJ1-2; D is unclear. V was pared by 2 bases and J by 4 bases, with 20 bases between. The CDR3 totals 17 residues. Germline CDR1 is SNHLY and CDR2 is FYNNEI. The CDR3 sequence is CASSEMPRPTSFYGYTF. The DNA of the CDR3 is TGTGCCAGCAGTGAAATGCCACGTCCCACCTCTTTCTATGGCTACACCTTC.

This chain links TRBV19 with TRBJ1-2, with D maybe TRBD1 (5 bases). The CDR3 is 14 amino acids. Germline V lookup: CDR1 LNHDA, CDR2 SQIVND (reference sequence). V was pared by 3 bases and J by 4 bases, with 12 bases between. CDR3 loop: CASSITQGTYGYTF. The DNA of the CDR3 is TGTGCCAGTAGTATTACCCAGGGAACCTATGGCTACACCTTC.

The rearrangement links TRBV5-5 to TRBJ1-1, with a weak D call TRBD1 (5 bases). The CDR3 contains 15 residues. Germline V lookup: CDR1 SGHKS, CDR2 YYEKEE (reference sequence). The ends were cut back, 4 bases at V and 4 bases at J, with 17 bases in the middle. As DNA, the CDR3 is TGTGCCAGCAGCCTTAGGGTAGGGGCTGGCACTGAAGCTTTCTTT. It specifies CASSLRVGAGTEAFF. Full variable domain (missing parts from reference TRBV5-5 and TRBJ1-1): DAGVTQSPTHLIKTRGQQVTLRCSPISGHKSVSWYQQVLGQGPQFIFQYYEKEERGRGNFPDRFSARQFPNYSSELNVNALLLGDSALYLCASSLRVGAGTEAFFGQGTRLTVV.

The CDR3, as DNA: TGCGCCAGCAGCCAGCGCTCTAGCGGGGGGGAGTCTAAGGATACGCAGTATTTT. It yields the protein CASSQRSSGGESKDTQYF. The chain employs TRBV4-1 and TRBJ2-3; 12 bases match TRBD2. J gave up 6 bases and V 3 bases, and 13 bases lay outside the gene matches. Germline assignment: CDR1 MGHRA and CDR2 YSYEKL. This CDR3 region has 18 residues.

This clone was seen a few times. The chain is built from TRBV9 and TRBJ2-2; D may be TRBD2 (6 bases). The CDR3 sequence is 14 residues long. Trimming removed 2 bases at V and 5 bases at J, with 10 bases between. Looked up from germline, CDR1 is SGDLS and CDR2 is YYNGEE. DNA for the CDR3: TGTGCCAGCAGCGTGGGGGGTTTGACCGGGGAGCTGTTTTTT. Residues: CASSVGGLTGELFF. The full variable domain, in which reference TRBV9 and TRBJ2-2 provide the parts outside the CDR3, is DSGVTQTPKHLITATGQRVTLRCSPRSGDLSVYWYQQSLDQGLQFLIQYYNGEERAKGNILERFSAQQFPDLHSELNLSSLELGDSALYFCASSVGGLTGELFFGEGSRLTVL.

The chain joins TRBV12-5 to TRBJ2-2, with 8 bases matching TRBD1. CDR1 is LGHNT and CDR2 is FRNRAP in the germline V gene. V was pared by 1 base and J by 0 bases, with 4 bases of the junction left unmatched. The CDR3 loop spans 17 amino acids. Here the CDR3 reads CASGLATGATNTGELFF. DNA for the CDR3: TGTGCTAGTGGTTTGGCGACAGGGGCTACGAACACCGGGGAGCTGTTTTTT.

The chain links TRBV4-3 to TRBJ1-4, with 12 bases lining up with TRBD1. Per germline, CDR1 LGHNA and CDR2 YSLEER. CDR3 length: 19 residues. The J segment lost 8 bases and the V segment lost 4 bases, leaving 17 bases of the junction unmatched. CDR3 DNA sequence: TGCGCCAGCAGCCTACAAGCACCGGGACAGGGGGCGAGGGGCGAAAAACTGTTTTTT. Amino acid sequence: CASSLQAPGQGARGEKLFF.

The rearrangement uses TRBV30 and TRBJ1-4; D is unresolved. The CDR3 length is 15 residues. Germline lookup yields CDR1 GTSNPN and CDR2 SVGIG (reference sequence). V lost 0 bases and J 5 bases, leaving 13 bases between the germline ends. CDR3: CAWSVRRQANEKLFF. CDR3 nucleotide sequence: TGTGCCTGGAGTGTACGTCGGCAGGCGAATGAAAAACTGTTTTTT.

The chain carries TRBV18 and TRBJ1-2; weak D call: TRBD1 (5 bases). The V gene's germline CDR1 is KGHSH and CDR2 LQKENI. The CDR3 totals 15 residues. V lost 3 bases and J 6 bases, leaving 17 bases between the germline ends. For the CDR3, the DNA is TGTGCCAGCTCACCGGGATCGGGGCGGAGGGATGGCTACACCTTC. Encoded protein: CASSPGSGRRDGYTF.

The CDR3 DNA sequence: TGTGCCAGCAGCCAAGCGTCCGTGGTGAATGAGCAGTTCTTC. Residues: CASSQASVVNEQFF. This chain joins TRBV14 and TRBJ2-1; no clear D gene. This CDR3 comprises 14 residues. The V gene's germline CDR1 is SGHDN and CDR2 FVKESK. V lost 1 base to trimming and J lost 7 bases, with 11 bases between them.

The rearrangement uses TRBV5-1 and TRBJ1-1, with no clear D. CDR1 and CDR2 (germline): SGHRS, YFSETQ. The CDR3 length is 12 residues. The V gene lost 5 bases and the J gene lost 11 bases, with 16 bases spanning the gap. CDR3 sequence: CASRESSNGAFF. CDR3 sequence (DNA): TGCGCCAGCAGAGAGTCGTCGAACGGGGCTTTCTTT. Full variable domain (remainder filled in from reference TRBV5-1 and TRBJ1-1): KAGVTQTPRYLIKTRGQQVTLSCSPISGHRSVSWYQQTPGQGLQFLFEYFSETQRNKGNFPGRFSGRQFSNSRSEMNVSTLELGDSALYLCASRESSNGAFFGQGTRLTVV.

This clone has a handful of counts. The V gene is TRBV24-1, the J gene TRBJ2-1; 12 nucleotides align to TRBD2. The germline CDR1 and CDR2 sequences are KGHDR and SFDVKD. Germline trimming cut 10 bases from V and 4 bases from J; bases unmatched to any gene: 34. The CDR3 length is 24 residues. The CDR3 here is CATSWLWDGLGTSGSLRPYNEQFF. CDR3 nucleotides: TGTGCCACTTCCTGGCTGTGGGACGGCCTGGGGACTAGCGGGTCCCTTAGACCTTACAATGAGCAGTTCTTC.

This chain links TRBV6-6 with TRBJ1-1; 7 nucleotides match TRBD1. The CDR3 runs 13 residues. J was trimmed by 5 bases and V by 8 bases; bases with no gene match: 8. Per germline, CDR1 MNHNY and CDR2 SVGAGI (reference sequence). CDR3 DNA: TGTGCCAGCGGGGAGGGGGCAAGGACTGAAGCTTTCTTT. As protein: CASGEGARTEAFF.